This TCR beta chain was documented in a study of cytomegalovirus exposure and HLA in healthy donors. Donors consisted of healthy bone marrow donors. This CDR3 spans 13 amino acids. The germline V gene has CDR1 MNHEY and CDR2 SVGAGI. The junction had 6 bases not matched to a gene; V was cut back by 5 bases and J by 7 bases. The PCR made use of 60 Vbeta and 13 Jbeta primers. Method: immunoSEQ multiplex PCR; TCRdb's copy keeps in-frame clones and lacks some. The data show about 200,000 clones, and the top ten clones hold 6.5%. The receptor comes from a man aged 25 to 40 in good health and CMV-seronegative. The sample taken for sequencing was PBMCs. The rearrangement links TRBV6-5 to TRBJ1-1, with 8 bases matching TRBD1. The CDR3 reads CASSDGQGLEAFF. The CDR3 bases are TGTGCCAGCAGTGACGGACAGGGCCTTGAAGCTTTCTTT.